This entry concerns a single T cell receptor beta chain. What it recognizes is unknown. The source of the sample is a study of T cell responses to AZD1222 COVID-19 vaccine. Study-level background: Combined were second doses at about 4 or about 12 weeks.

General study results and limits: There were mostly white British donors and more females than males, and clonal diversity was possibly underestimated.

V lost 2 bases and J 3 bases, leaving 18 bases between the germline ends. This CDR3 is 17 amino acids long. The germline V gene has CDR1 SGHRS and CDR2 YFSETQ. TCRdb keeps only in-frame clones here, not all; method: immunoSEQ multiplex PCR. The sample contains about 100,000 clones, 80% to 95% of which appear only once. The chain carries TRBV5-1 and TRBJ2-1; D is perhaps TRBD2 (5 bases). This specimen consisted of peripheral blood, obtained on day 0 of AZD1222 vaccination. The sequence came from an adult in good health. CDR3 bases: TGCGCCAGCAGCTTCGGACTGAAACCATACGACTACAATGAGCAGTTCTTC. Translation gives CASSFGLKPYDYNEQFF.